This paragraph covers one T cell receptor (beta chain) sequence. The target antigen is unknown. This sample was taken from a study of vaccination effects on CD4 cells after COVID-19. Produced via immunoSEQ multiplex PCR; TCRdb's table is partial and in-frame only. The repertoire holds 70,000 or so clones, with around 70% as singletons. This CDR3 contains 15 residues. In germline, CDR1 is SGHVS, CDR2 FQNEAQ. After removal of 1 base from V and 5 bases from J, the junction contained 6 bases not matched to a gene. Study-wide results and limits: Pronounced clonal contraction occurred in clones induced by infection and by vaccine late after vaccination.

CD4+ T cells specific for antigen were expanded with viral peptide pools by the ViraFEST assay before sequencing. Upon completion of 10 to 11 days in culture, CD4+ T cells were isolated. Documented for the person is a PCR-confirmed SARS-CoV-2 infection occurring between March and December 2020. Supplemented with approximately 10 IU/ml IL-2 and roughly 10 ug/ml peptides, a few million PBMC per well were kept in culture. The culture used as the negative control contained an HIV-1 Nef peptide pool. Half the medium was swapped for IL-2 medium on days 3 and 7. The TCR sequence derives from a human donor who had a prior SARS-CoV-2 infection. V is TRBV7-8 and J is TRBJ1-1, with 8 positions matching TRBD1. Sample: CD4+ T cells from PBMCs cultured with HIV peptides, taken before COVID-19 vaccination. Specified subset: HIV-1 Nef peptide pool negative control/reference culture. CDR3 sequence: CASSLDRGYVTEAFF. The CDR3 bases are TGTGCCAGCAGCTTAGACAGGGGGTATGTGACTGAAGCTTTCTTT.